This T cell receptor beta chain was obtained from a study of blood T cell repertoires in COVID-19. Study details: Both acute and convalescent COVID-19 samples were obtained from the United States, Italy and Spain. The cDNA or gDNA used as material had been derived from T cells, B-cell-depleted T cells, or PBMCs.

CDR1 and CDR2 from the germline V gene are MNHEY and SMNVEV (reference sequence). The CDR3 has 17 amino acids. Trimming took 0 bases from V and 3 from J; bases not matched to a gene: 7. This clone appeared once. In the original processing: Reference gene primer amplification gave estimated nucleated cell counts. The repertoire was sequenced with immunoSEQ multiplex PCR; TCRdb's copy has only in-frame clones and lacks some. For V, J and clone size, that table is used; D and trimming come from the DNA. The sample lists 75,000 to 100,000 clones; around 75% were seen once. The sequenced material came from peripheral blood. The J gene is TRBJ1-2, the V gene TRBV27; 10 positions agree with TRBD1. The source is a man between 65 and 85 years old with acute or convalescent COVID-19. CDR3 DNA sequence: TGTGCCAGCAGTTTATCCGGAGACAGGGGGCTCTACTATGGCTACACCTTC. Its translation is CASSLSGDRGLYYGYTF.